The rows below give T cell receptor beta chains drawn from one sample of a study of cytomegalovirus exposure and HLA in healthy donors. Data came from immunoSEQ multiplex PCR; TCRdb stores just in-frame clones and leaves some out. Found here are about 200,000 clones; the top ten clones hold almost 6.5%. The sample consisted of PBMCs. Receptors were obtained from a man aged 25 to 45 in good health and CMV-seronegative. Each CDR3 is given with its conserved first and last residue. The D gene is left open where the match is weak.

d_call	v_call	j_call	cdr3_aa	cdr3_nt
.	TRBV5-1	TRBJ1-2	CASSPSGGSYTF	TGCGCCAGCAGCCCGAGCGGGGGGAGCTACACCTTC
.	TRBV6-1	TRBJ1-1	CASRTGGRSEAFF	TGTGCCAGCAGAACAGGTGGCAGAAGTGAAGCTTTCTTT
TRBD1	TRBV10-3	TRBJ1-5	CAISMGQGDQPQHF	TGTGCCATCAGTATGGGACAGGGGGATCAGCCCCAGCATTTT
TRBD1	TRBV18	TRBJ1-2	CASSPGQGTGGYTF	TGTGCCAGCTCACCGGGACAGGGCACGGGAGGCTACACCTTC
TRBD2	TRBV7-6	TRBJ2-7	CASSLDEGGGYEQYF	TGTGCCAGCAGCTTAGATGAAGGCGGGGGCTACGAGCAGTACTTC
.	TRBV6-6	TRBJ2-7	CASAAREGHEQYF	TGTGCCAGCGCTGCCCGGGAAGGTCACGAGCAGTACTTC
TRBD1	TRBV5-1	TRBJ2-3	CASSAGQGTDTQYF	TGCGCCAGCAGCGCCGGACAGGGTACAGATACGCAGTATTTT
TRBD1	TRBV4-1	TRBJ1-1	CASSRPGTGNTEAFF	TGCGCCAGCAGCCGACCCGGGACAGGGAACACTGAAGCTTTCTTT
.	TRBV5-1	TRBJ2-2	CASSLAVTGTNTGELFF	TGCGCCAGCAGCTTGGCTGTGACAGGGACTAACACCGGGGAGCTGTTTTTT
.	TRBV30	TRBJ2-1	CAGRRTRGSSYNEQFF	TGTGCCGGGCGGCGCACTCGGGGGAGCTCCTACAATGAGCAGTTCTTC
.	TRBV27	TRBJ2-1	CASSFQGYYNEQFF	TGTGCCAGCAGTTTTCAGGGCTACTACAATGAGCAGTTCTTC
.	TRBV6-1	TRBJ1-2	CASSEYGGYTF	TGTGCCAGCAGTGAATACGGGGGCTACACCTTC
TRBD1	TRBV29-1	TRBJ2-1	CSAGQGSYNEQFF	TGCAGCGCGGGACAGGGCTCCTACAATGAGCAGTTCTTC
.	TRBV5-1	TRBJ2-6	CASSLPSASSGANVLTF	TGCGCCAGCAGCTTGCCTAGCGCCAGCTCTGGGGCCAACGTCCTGACTTTC
TRBD1	TRBV7-9	TRBJ1-4	CASSLGTGVNEKLFF	TGTGCCAGCAGCTTAGGGACAGGGGTGAATGAAAAACTGTTTTTT
TRBD1	TRBV19	TRBJ2-5	CASSIAPGGYQETQYF	TGTGCCAGTAGTATAGCTCCAGGGGGCTACCAAGAGACCCAGTACTTC
.	TRBV29-1	TRBJ1-1	CSVEDYANTEAFF	TGCAGCGTTGAGGACTACGCTAACACTGAAGCTTTCTTT
.	TRBV1	TRBJ2-7	CTSSRTSGWAAYEQYF	TGCACCAGCAGCCGAACTAGCGGGTGGGCCGCGTACGAGCAGTACTTC
.	TRBV30	TRBJ1-2	CAWMAGRNYGYTF	TGTGCCTGGATGGCAGGGCGGAACTATGGCTACACCTTC
TRBD2	TRBV11-2	TRBJ2-7	CASSTYRLAVSYEQYF	TGTGCCAGCAGCACCTACCGACTAGCGGTCTCCTACGAGCAATACTTC
TRBD2	TRBV10-2	TRBJ2-3	CASRPSGPEGTQYF	TGCGCCAGCCGTCCTAGCGGGCCCGAGGGTACGCAGTATTTT
.	TRBV5-1	TRBJ2-7	CASSRNSEGVGEQYF	TGCGCCAGCAGCCGAAACAGCGAAGGGGTTGGCGAGCAGTACTTC